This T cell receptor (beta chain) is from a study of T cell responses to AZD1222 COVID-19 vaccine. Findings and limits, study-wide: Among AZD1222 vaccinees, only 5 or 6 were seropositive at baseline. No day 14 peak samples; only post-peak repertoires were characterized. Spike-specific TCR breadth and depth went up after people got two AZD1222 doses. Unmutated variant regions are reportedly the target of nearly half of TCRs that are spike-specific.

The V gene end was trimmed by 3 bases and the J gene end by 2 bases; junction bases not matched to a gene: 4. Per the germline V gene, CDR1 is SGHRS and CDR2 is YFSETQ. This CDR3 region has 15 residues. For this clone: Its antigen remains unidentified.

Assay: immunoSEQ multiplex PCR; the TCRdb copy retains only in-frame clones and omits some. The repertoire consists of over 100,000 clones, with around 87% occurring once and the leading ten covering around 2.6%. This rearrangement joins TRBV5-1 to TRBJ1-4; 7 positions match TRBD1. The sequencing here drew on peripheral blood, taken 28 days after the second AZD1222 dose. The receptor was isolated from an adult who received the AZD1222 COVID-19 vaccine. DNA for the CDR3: TGCGCCAGCAGCTCGTTGGGACAGACTAATGAAAAACTGTTTTTT. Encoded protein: CASSSLGQTNEKLFF.